The rows below give T cell receptor beta chains drawn from one sample of a study of blood T cell repertoires in COVID-19. Sequenced by immunoSEQ multiplex PCR; TCRdb stores in-frame clones only, minus some. This repertoire shows 200,000 or so clones, around 89% found once; its top ten account for under 2%. The sequenced sample consisted of peripheral blood. The receptors come from an older man with acute or convalescent COVID-19. Both conserved end residues are part of each CDR3. The D gene is left open where the match is weak. Some rows have no size entry. The others give once, few or many, or a class for an expanded clone.

length	size	V	J	D	CDR3	DNA
14	NA	TRBV11-1	TRBJ2-1	TRBD2	CASSRGGAGGNQFF	TGTGCCAGCAGCCGCGGGGGGGCAGGAGGGAACCAGTTCTTC
14	NA	TRBV18	TRBJ2-2	NA	CASSPKQGTGELFF	TGTGCCAGCTCACCAAAGCAGGGCACCGGGGAGCTGTTTTTT
14	NA	TRBV11-3	TRBJ2-2	TRBD2	CASSLSGIAGELFF	TGTGCCAGCAGCTTAAGCGGGATCGCCGGGGAGCTGTTTTTT
14	NA	TRBV27	TRBJ2-5	NA	CASSLVEFRGTQYF	TGTGCCAGCAGTTTAGTGGAGTTCCGGGGGACCCAGTACTTC
15	NA	TRBV18	TRBJ1-1	NA	CASSPATDRNTEAFF	TGTGCCAGCTCACCGGCAACAGATCGGAACACTGAAGCTTTCTTT
12	NA	TRBV6-5	TRBJ1-2	NA	CASRSIDYGYTF	TGTGCCAGCAGGTCAATAGACTATGGCTACACCTTC
16	NA	TRBV5-8	TRBJ2-3	TRBD1	CASSEDRTGFTDTQYF	TGTGCCAGCAGCGAAGATAGGACAGGGTTCACAGATACGCAGTATTTT
15	few	TRBV3-1/TRBV3-2	TRBJ2-2	TRBD2	CASTGAGAATGELFF	TGTGCCAGCACCGGAGCGGGGGCGGCCACCGGGGAGCTGTTTTTT
15	NA	TRBV6-5	TRBJ2-7	NA	CASSHRQVLSYEQYF	TGTGCCAGCAGCCACCGACAGGTTCTCTCCTACGAGCAGTACTTC
16	NA	TRBV15	TRBJ2-3	NA	CATSRGSGTSTDTQYF	TGTGCCACCAGCAGAGGGAGCGGTACTAGCACAGATACGCAGTATTTT
14	once	TRBV30	TRBJ1-5	NA	CAWSLRGSNQPQHF	TGTGCCTGGAGCCTAAGGGGGAGCAATCAGCCCCAGCATTTT
15	NA	TRBV7-2	TRBJ1-3	TRBD1	CASSYDRARKRTIYF	TGTGCCAGCAGCTACGACAGGGCCCGCAAGAGGACCATATATTTT